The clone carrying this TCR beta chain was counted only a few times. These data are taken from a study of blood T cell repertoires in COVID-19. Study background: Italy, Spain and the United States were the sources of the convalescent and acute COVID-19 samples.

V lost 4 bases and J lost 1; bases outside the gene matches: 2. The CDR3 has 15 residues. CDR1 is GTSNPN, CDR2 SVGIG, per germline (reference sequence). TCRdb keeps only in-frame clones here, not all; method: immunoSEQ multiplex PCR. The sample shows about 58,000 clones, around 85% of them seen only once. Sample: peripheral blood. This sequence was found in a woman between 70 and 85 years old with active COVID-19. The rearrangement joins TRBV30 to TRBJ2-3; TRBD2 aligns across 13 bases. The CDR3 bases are TGTGCCTGGAATGGACTAGCGGGGGGCACAGATACGCAGTATTTT. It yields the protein CAWNGLAGGTDTQYF.